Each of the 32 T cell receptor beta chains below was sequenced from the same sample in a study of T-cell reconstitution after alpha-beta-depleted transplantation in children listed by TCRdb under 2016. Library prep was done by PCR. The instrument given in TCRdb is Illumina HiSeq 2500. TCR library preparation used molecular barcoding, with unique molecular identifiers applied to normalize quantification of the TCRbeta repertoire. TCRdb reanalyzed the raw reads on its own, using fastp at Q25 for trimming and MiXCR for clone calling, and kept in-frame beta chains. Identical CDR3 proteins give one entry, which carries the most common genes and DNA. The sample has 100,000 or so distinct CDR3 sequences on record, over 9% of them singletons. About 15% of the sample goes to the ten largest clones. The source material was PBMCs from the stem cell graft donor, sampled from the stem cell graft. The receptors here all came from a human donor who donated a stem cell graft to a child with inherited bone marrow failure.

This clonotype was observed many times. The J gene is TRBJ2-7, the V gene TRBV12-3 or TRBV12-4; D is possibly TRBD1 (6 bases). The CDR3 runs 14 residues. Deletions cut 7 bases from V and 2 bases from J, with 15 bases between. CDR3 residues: CASTLTGTPYEQYF. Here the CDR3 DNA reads TGTGCCAGCACCTTAACAGGGACCCCCTACGAGCAGTACTTC.

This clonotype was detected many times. The CDR3 nucleotides are TGCGCCAGCAGCTTTGATAGCGGGGCCTACGAGCAGTACTTC. Protein: CASSFDSGAYEQYF. This chain links TRBV5-1 with TRBJ2-7; TRBD2 agrees at 8 bases. Trimming took 2 bases from V and 2 from J; bases not matched to a gene: 3. Germline V gene sequence: CDR1 SGHRS, CDR2 YFSETQ. The length of the CDR3 is 14 residues.

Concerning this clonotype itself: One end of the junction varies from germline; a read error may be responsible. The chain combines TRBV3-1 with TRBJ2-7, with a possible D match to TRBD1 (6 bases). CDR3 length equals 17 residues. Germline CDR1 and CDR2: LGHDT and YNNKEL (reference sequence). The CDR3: CATSQDPPATGTYEQNF. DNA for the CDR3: TGTGCCACCAGCCAAGATCCTCCTGCGACAGGAACCTACGAGCAGAACTTC.

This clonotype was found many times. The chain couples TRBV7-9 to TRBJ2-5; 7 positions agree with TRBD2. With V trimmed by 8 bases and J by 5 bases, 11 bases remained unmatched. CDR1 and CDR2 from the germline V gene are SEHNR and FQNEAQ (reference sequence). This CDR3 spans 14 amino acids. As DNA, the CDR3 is TGTGCCAGCGGGCTGGGCGGGAGTACGGAGACCCAGTACTTC. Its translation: CASGLGGSTETQYF.

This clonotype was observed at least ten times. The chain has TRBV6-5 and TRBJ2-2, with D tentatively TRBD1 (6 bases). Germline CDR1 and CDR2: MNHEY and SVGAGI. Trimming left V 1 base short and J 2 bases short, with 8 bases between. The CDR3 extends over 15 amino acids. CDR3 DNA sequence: TGTGCCAGCAGTTACTTGGACAGTAACACCGGGGAGCTGTTTTTT. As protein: CASSYLDSNTGELFF.

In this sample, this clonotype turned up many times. The CDR3 DNA reads TGCGCCAGCAGCTTGGTGGGACTAGCAAATGGGGAGCAGTACTTC. Translation: CASSLVGLANGEQYF. This rearrangement joins TRBV5-1 to TRBJ2-7, with 9 bases that match TRBD2. Trimming took 0 bases from V and 7 from J; bases not matched to a gene: 8. Looked up from germline, CDR1 is SGHRS and CDR2 is YFSETQ. CDR3 length: 15 amino acids.

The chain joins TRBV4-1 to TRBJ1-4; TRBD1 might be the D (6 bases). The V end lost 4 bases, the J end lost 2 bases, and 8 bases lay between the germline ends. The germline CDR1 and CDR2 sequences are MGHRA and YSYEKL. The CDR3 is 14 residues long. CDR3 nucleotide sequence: TGCGCCAGCAGCCGAACAGGGACTAATGAAAAACTGTTTTTT. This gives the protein CASSRTGTNEKLFF.

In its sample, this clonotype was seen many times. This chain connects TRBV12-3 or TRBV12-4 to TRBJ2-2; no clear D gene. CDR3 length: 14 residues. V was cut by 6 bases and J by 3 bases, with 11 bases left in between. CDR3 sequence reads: CASSRPGYTGELFF. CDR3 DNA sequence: TGTGCCAGCAGCCGTCCAGGATACACCGGGGAGCTGTTTTTT.

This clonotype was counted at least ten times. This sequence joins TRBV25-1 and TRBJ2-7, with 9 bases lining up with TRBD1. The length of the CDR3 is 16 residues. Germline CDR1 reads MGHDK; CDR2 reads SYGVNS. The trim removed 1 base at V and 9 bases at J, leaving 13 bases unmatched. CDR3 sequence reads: CASSEFGRDRAARQYF. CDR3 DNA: TGTGCCAGCAGTGAATTTGGTAGGGACAGGGCCGCTAGGCAGTACTTC.

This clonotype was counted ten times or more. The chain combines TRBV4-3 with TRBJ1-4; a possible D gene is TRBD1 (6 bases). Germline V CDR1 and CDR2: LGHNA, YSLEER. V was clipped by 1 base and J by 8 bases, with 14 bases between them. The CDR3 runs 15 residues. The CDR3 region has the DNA TGCGCCAGCAGCCAAGCGTCGGGAACAGGGGAAAAACTGTTTTTT. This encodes CASSQASGTGEKLFF.

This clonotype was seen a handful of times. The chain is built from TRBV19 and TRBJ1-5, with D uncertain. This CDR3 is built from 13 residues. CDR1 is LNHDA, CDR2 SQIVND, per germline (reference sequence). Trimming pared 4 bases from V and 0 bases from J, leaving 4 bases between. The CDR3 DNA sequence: TGTGCCAGTAGTACCGCTAGCAATCAGCCCCAGCATTTT. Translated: CASSTASNQPQHF.

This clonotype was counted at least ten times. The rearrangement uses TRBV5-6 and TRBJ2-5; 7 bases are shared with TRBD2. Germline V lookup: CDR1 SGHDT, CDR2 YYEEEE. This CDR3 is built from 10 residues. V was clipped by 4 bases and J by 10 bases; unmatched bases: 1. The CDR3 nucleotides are TGTGCCAGCAGCGGGGGGGTCCAGTACTTC. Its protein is CASSGGVQYF.

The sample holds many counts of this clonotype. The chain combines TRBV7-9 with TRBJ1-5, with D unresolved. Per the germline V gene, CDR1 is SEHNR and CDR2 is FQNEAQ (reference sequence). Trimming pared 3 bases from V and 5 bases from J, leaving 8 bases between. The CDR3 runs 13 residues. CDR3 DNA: TGTGCCAGCAGCTTGGAATCGGATCAGCCCCAGCATTTT. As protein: CASSLESDQPQHF.

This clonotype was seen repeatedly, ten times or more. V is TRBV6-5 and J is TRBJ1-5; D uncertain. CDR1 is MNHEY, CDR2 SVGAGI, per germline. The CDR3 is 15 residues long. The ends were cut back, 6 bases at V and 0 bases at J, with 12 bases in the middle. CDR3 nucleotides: TGTGCCAGCAGACAACAGTGGGTTAGCAATCAGCCCCAGCATTTT. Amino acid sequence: CASRQQWVSNQPQHF.

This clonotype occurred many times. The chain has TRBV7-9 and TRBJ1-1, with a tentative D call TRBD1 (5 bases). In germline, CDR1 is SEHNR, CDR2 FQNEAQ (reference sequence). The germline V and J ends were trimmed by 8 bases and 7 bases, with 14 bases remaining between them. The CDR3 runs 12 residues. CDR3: CASVPRQSEAFF. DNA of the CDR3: TGTGCCAGCGTTCCTAGACAGAGTGAAGCTTTCTTT.

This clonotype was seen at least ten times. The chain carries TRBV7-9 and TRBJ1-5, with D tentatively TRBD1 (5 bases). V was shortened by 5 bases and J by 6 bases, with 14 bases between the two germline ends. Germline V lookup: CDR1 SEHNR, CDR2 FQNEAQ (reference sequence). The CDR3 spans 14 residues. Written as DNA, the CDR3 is TGTGCCAGCAGCACCCGGGGGAGCTTTCAGCCCCAGCATTTT. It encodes CASSTRGSFQPQHF.

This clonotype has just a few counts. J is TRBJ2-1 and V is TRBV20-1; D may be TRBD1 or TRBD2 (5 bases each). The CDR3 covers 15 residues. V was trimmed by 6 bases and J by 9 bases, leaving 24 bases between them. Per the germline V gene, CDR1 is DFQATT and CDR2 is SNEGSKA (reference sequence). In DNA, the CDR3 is TGCAGTGCCCTTAGGGGCGGAGGAAACTTGGTTGAGCAGTTCTTC. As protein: CSALRGGGNLVEQFF.

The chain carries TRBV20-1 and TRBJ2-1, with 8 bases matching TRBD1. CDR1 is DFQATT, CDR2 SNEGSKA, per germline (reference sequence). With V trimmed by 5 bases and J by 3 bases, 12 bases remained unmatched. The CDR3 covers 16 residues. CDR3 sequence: CSALRQGARSYNEQFF. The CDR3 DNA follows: TGCAGTGCTTTACGGCAGGGGGCTCGGAGCTACAATGAGCAGTTCTTC.

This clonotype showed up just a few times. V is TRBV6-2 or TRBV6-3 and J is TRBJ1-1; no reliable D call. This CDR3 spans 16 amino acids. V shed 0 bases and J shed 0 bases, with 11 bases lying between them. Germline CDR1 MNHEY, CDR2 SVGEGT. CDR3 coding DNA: TGTGCCAGCAGTTACTCGACCGGACTGATGAACACTGAAGCTTTCTTT. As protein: CASSYSTGLMNTEAFF.

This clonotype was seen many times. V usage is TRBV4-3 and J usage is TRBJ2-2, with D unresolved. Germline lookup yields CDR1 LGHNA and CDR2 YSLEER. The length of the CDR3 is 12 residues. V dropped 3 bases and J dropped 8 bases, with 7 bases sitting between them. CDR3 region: CASSHDLGELFF. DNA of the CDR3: TGCGCCAGCAGCCATGACCTGGGGGAGCTGTTTTTT.

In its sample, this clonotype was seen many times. The DNA for the CDR3 is TGCGCCAGCAGCTTGCTGCCAGCTAGCACAGATACGCAGTATTTT. Translation gives CASSLLPASTDTQYF. This chain links TRBV5-1 with TRBJ2-3; no definite D call. V shed 1 base and J shed 0 bases, with 9 bases lying between them. Germline CDR1 SGHRS, CDR2 YFSETQ. The CDR3 has 15 residues.

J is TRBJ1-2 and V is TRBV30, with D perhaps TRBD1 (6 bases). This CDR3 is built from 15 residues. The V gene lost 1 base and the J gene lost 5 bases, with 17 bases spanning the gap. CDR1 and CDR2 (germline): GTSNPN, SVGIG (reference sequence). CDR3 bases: TGTGCCTGGAGTGCCATTCACAGGGCGTGGTATGGCTACACCTTC. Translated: CAWSAIHRAWYGYTF.

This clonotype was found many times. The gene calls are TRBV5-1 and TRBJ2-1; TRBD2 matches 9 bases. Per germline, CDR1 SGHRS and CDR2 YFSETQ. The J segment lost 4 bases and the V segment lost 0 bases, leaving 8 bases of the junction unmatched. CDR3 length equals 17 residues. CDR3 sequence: CASSLGSSSGGYNEQFF. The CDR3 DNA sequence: TGCGCCAGCAGCTTGGGGAGCAGTAGCGGGGGTTACAATGAGCAGTTCTTC.

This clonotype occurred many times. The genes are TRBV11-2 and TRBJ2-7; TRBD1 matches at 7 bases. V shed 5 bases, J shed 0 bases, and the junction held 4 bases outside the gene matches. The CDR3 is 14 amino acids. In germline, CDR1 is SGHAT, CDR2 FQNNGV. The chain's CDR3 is CASSQDRTSYEQYF. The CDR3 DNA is TGTGCCAGCAGCCAGGACAGGACCTCCTACGAGCAGTACTTC. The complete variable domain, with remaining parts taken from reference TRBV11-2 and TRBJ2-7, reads EAGVAQSPRYKIIEKRQSVAFWCNPISGHATLYWYQQILGQGPKLLIQFQNNGVVDDSQLPKDRFSAERLKGVDSTLKIQPAKLEDSAVYLCASSQDRTSYEQYFGPGTRLTVT.

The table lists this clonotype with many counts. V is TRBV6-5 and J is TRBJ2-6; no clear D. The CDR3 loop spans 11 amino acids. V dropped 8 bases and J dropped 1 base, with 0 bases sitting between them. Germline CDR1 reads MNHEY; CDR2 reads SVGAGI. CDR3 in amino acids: CASSGANVLTF. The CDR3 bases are TGTGCCAGCTCTGGGGCCAACGTCCTGACTTTC.

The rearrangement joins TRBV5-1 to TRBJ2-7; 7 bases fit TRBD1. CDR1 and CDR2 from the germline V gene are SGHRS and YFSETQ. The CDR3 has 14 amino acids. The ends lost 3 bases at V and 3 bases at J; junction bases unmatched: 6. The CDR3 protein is CASSSGTANYEQYF. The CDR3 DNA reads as TGCGCCAGCAGCTCGGGGACAGCAAACTACGAGCAGTACTTC.

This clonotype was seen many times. The CDR3 spells CASSLASGTGGQYF. The CDR3 bases are TGTGCCAGCAGTTTAGCATCCGGGACCGGAGGGCAGTACTTC. This chain connects TRBV12-3 or TRBV12-4 to TRBJ2-7; the D gene could be TRBD1 or TRBD2 (5 bases each). The CDR3 sequence is 14 residues long. Trimming cost V 0 bases and J 9 bases, with 15 bases left between them.

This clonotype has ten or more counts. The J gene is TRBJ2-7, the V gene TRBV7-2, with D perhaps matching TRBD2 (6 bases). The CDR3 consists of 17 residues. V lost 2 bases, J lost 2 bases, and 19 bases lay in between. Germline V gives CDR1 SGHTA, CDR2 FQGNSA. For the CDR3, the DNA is TGTGCCAGCAGCTTAATGCGGGACCTCCGGGAGACCTACGAGCAGTACTTC. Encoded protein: CASSLMRDLRETYEQYF.

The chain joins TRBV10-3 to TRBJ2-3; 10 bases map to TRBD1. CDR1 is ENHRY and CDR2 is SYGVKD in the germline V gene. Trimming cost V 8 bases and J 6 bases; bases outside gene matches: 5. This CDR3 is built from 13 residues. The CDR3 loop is CAIGDRGDDTQYF. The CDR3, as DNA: TGTGCCATCGGGGACAGGGGAGATGATACGCAGTATTTT.

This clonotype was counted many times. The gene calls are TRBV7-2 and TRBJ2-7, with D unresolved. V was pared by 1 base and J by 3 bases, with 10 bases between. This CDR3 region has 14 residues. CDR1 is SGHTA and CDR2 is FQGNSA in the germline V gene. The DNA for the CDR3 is TGTGCCAGCAGCTTAGGTCTCGGATACTACGAGCAGTACTTC. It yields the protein CASSLGLGYYEQYF.

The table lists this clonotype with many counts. The CDR3 here is CASSPIVNTEAFF. CDR3 DNA sequence: TGCGCCAGCAGCCCAATAGTGAACACTGAAGCTTTCTTT. The chain has TRBV5-1 and TRBJ1-1; no firm D call. The CDR3 is 13 residues long. The V end lost 4 bases, the J end lost 0 bases, and 7 bases lay between the germline ends. The germline CDR1 and CDR2 sequences are SGHRS and YFSETQ.

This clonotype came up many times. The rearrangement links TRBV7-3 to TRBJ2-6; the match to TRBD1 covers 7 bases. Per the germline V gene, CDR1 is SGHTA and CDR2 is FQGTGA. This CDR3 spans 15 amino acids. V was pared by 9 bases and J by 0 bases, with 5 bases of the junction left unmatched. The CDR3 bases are TGTGCCAGTGGGACAGCCGGCTCTGGGGCCAACGTCCTGACTTTC. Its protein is CASGTAGSGANVLTF.